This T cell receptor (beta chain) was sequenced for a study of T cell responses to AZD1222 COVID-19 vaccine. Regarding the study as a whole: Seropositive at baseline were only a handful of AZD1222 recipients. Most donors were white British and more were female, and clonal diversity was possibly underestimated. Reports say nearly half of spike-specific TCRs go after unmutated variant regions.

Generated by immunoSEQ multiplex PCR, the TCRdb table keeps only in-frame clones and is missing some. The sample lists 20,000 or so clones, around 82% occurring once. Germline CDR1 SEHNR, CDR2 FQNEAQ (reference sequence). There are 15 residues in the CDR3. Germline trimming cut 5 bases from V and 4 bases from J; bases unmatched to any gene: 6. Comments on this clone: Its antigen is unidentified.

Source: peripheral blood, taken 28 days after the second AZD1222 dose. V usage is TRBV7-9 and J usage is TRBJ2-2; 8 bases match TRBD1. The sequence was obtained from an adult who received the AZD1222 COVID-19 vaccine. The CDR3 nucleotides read TGTGCCAGCAGCCAGTTCAGGGGGCGCACCGGGGAGCTGTTTTTT. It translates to CASSQFRGRTGELFF. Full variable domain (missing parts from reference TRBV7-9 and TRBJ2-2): DTGVSQNPRHKITKRGQNVTFRCDPISEHNRLYWYRQTLGQGPEFLTYFQNEAQLEKSRLLSDRFSAERPKGSFSTLEIQRTEQGDSAMYLCASSQFRGRTGELFFGEGSRLTVL.